These 30 T cell receptor beta chains share one sample of origin, sequenced in a study of blood T cell repertoires in COVID-19. TCRdb keeps only in-frame clones here, not all; method: immunoSEQ multiplex PCR. The sample carries roughly 99,000 clones, 65% to 85% recorded once. The sequenced material came from peripheral blood. The receptors come from a woman aged 80 or over with acute or convalescent COVID-19.

Written as DNA, the CDR3 is TGCGCCAGCTCACCGACTAGCGGGGGGAGTGAGCAGTTCTTC. Amino acid sequence: CASSPTSGGSEQFF. The chain couples TRBV5-1 to TRBJ2-1; TRBD2 matches at 13 bases. V lost 7 bases and J lost 9; bases outside the gene matches: 7. Germline V gives CDR1 SGHRS, CDR2 YFSETQ. The CDR3 length is 14 residues.

This clone was seen more than once but under ten times. This sample also contains other DNA sequences that code for the same CDR3. The chain carries TRBV19 and TRBJ1-5; D remains ambiguous. The germline CDR1 and CDR2 sequences are LNHDA and SQIVND (reference sequence). The CDR3 is 12 residues long. V lost 4 bases and J lost 4, with 5 bases in between. The CDR3 bases are TGTGCCAGTAGTACTTTTAATCAGCCCCAGCATTTT. It codes for CASSTFNQPQHF.

The gene calls are TRBV6-2 or TRBV6-3 and TRBJ1-6, with 7 bases fitting TRBD1. With V trimmed by 6 bases and J by 0 bases, 23 bases remained unmatched. The CDR3 contains 22 residues. Germline CDR1 is MNHEY and CDR2 is SVGEGT. CDR3: CASSRTRSPGQTRSSYNSPLHF. CDR3 DNA: TGTGCCAGCAGCCGTACTAGATCACCGGGACAGACGAGAAGCTCCTATAATTCACCCCTCCACTTT.

This clone has a single count. The J gene is TRBJ1-2, the V gene TRBV27; D ambiguous. The CDR3 covers 16 residues. V gave up 4 bases and J gave up 2 bases, with 17 bases separating them. Germline V gene lookup returns CDR1 MNHEY and CDR2 SMNVEV (reference sequence). The CDR3 DNA is TGTGCCAGCAGTTCCCTCTCGAAGCAGAGGAACTATGGCTACACCTTC. Protein: CASSSLSKQRNYGYTF.

This clone was detected only a few times. The chain joins TRBV28 to TRBJ1-6; D is possibly TRBD1 (5 bases). V lost 8 bases and J lost 5, with 10 bases in between. This CDR3 has 13 amino acids. CDR1 is MDHEN, CDR2 SYDVKM, per germline. CDR3: CASGGGNNSPLHF. The DNA of the CDR3 is TGTGCCAGCGGCGGGGGAAATAATTCACCCCTCCACTTT.

The chain recombines TRBV20-1 with TRBJ2-3; 9 positions match TRBD1. The germline V gene encodes CDR1 DFQATT and CDR2 SNEGSKA (reference sequence). The CDR3 is 14 amino acids. Germline trimming cut 3 bases from V and 4 bases from J; bases unmatched to any gene: 5. The CDR3 DNA is TGCAGTGCTAGTCCGGGACAGGGCCCAGATACGCAGTATTTT. It translates to CSASPGQGPDTQYF.

This clone showed up just a few times. The rearrangement links TRBV19 to TRBJ1-2; weak D call: TRBD1 (5 bases). Germline V CDR1 and CDR2: LNHDA, SQIVND (reference sequence). This CDR3 region has 13 residues. Between the trimmed V and J ends, which lost 3 bases and 8 bases, there was a span of 13 bases. The CDR3 DNA follows: TGTGCCAGTAGTATGCGGGACGGCGACGGCTACACCTTC. This translates into CASSMRDGDGYTF.

This clone appeared many times. The chain has TRBV5-1 and TRBJ2-5, with 8 nucleotides matching TRBD1. CDR1 is SGHRS and CDR2 is YFSETQ in the germline V gene. This CDR3 contains 13 residues. V was pared by 4 bases and J by 2 bases, with 1 base of the junction left unmatched. Here the CDR3 reads CASSGQGQETQYF. In DNA, the CDR3 is TGCGCCAGCAGCGGACAGGGTCAAGAGACCCAGTACTTC.

This chain uses TRBV10-2 with TRBJ1-6; 7 positions match TRBD1. The germline CDR1 and CDR2 sequences are WSHSY and SAAADI. There are 13 residues in the CDR3. The junction had 4 bases not matched to a gene; V was cut back by 4 bases and J by 10 bases. The CDR3 sequence is CASSGQGGSPLHF. CDR3 nucleotide sequence: TGCGCCAGCAGTGGGCAGGGGGGATCACCCCTCCACTTT.

The chain joins TRBV4-2 to TRBJ2-1, with D uncertain. V was cut by 1 base and J by 0 bases, with 7 bases left in between. Germline CDR1 reads LGHNA; CDR2 reads YNFKEQ. This CDR3 is 15 amino acids long. Written as DNA, the CDR3 is TGTGCCAGCAGCCAAGGACAAAGCTCCTACAATGAGCAGTTCTTC. It translates to CASSQGQSSYNEQFF.

This chain uses TRBV11-2 with TRBJ2-7; 11 nucleotides agree with TRBD1. J gave up 1 base and V 5 bases, and 16 bases lay outside the gene matches. CDR1 is SGHAT and CDR2 is FQNNGV in the germline V gene. CDR3 length: 19 residues. The CDR3 loop reads CASSLPLGTGGSLSYEQYV. The CDR3 DNA reads TGTGCCAGCAGCCTACCTCTCGGGACAGGGGGAAGTTTGTCCTACGAGCAGTACGTC.

The sample holds one count of this clone. The J gene is TRBJ2-1, the V gene TRBV27, with 10 bases matching TRBD2. Unmatched junction bases numbered 8, after V lost 2 bases and J lost 4 bases. CDR3 length equals 17 residues. Germline loops: CDR1 MNHEY, CDR2 SMNVEV (reference sequence). CDR3 nucleotide sequence: TGTGCCAGCAGTTTACTCGCACTAGCGGGGAAATACAATGAGCAGTTCTTC. It codes for CASSLLALAGKYNEQFF.

The J gene is TRBJ2-7, the V gene TRBV6-5, with D unresolved. CDR1 MNHEY and CDR2 SVGAGI come from the germline V gene. The V gene lost 0 bases and the J gene lost 0 bases, with 9 bases spanning the gap. The CDR3 loop spans 15 amino acids. The CDR3 DNA reads as TGTGCCAGCAGTTACTCGCGCGAGAGCTCCTACGAGCAGTACGTC. It is translated as CASSYSRESSYEQYV.

The chain carries TRBV2 and TRBJ1-6; weak D call: TRBD1 (6 bases). This CDR3 has 15 residues. V lost 1 base, J lost 7 bases, and 11 bases lay in between. Germline CDR1 is SNHLY and CDR2 is FYNNEI. The CDR3 DNA reads as TGTGCCAGCAGTGAAGAAAGGGGGTTCAATTCACCCCTCCACTTT. It is translated as CASSEERGFNSPLHF. The whole variable domain, filled in from reference TRBV2 and TRBJ1-6, reads EPEVTQTPSHQVTQMGQEVILRCVPISNHLYFYWYRQILGQKVEFLVSFYNNEISEKSEIFDDQFSVERPDGSNFTLKIRSTKLEDSAMYFCASSEERGFNSPLHFGNGTRLTVT.

The rearrangement links TRBV15 to TRBJ2-2, with D possibly being TRBD1 (6 bases). Per the germline V gene, CDR1 is LNHNV and CDR2 is YYDKDF (reference sequence). The CDR3 length is 14 residues. V was cut by 1 base and J by 6 bases, with 9 bases left in between. CDR3 sequence: CATSRAGDAGELFF. CDR3 nucleotides: TGTGCCACCAGCAGAGCAGGGGACGCCGGGGAGCTGTTTTTT.

The rearrangement joins TRBV3-1 (or the pseudogene TRBV3-2) to TRBJ2-4; D uncertain. Germline values: CDR1 LGHDT, CDR2 YNNKEL (reference sequence). V was trimmed by 6 bases and J by 0 bases, leaving 9 bases between them. This CDR3 region has 14 residues. CDR3 amino acids: CASSYSLAKNIQYF. CDR3 coding DNA: TGTGCCAGCAGTTACAGCCTAGCCAAAAACATTCAGTACTTC.

Here the CDR3 reads CASRRRQMGNYGYTF. As DNA, the CDR3 is TGTGCCAGCAGGCGCCGACAGATGGGCAACTATGGCTACACCTTC. The chain couples TRBV6-5 to TRBJ1-2; D may be TRBD1 (5 bases). Germline CDR1 and CDR2: MNHEY and SVGAGI. CDR3 length equals 15 residues. The ends were cut back, 6 bases at V and 2 bases at J, with 16 bases in the middle.

The chain has TRBV6-5 and TRBJ1-2, with D tentatively TRBD1 (5 bases). Trimming removed 6 bases at V and 3 bases at J, with 11 bases between. There are 13 residues in the CDR3. Germline V lookup: CDR1 MNHEY, CDR2 SVGAGI. CDR3 bases: TGTGCCAGCAGCCGGGGCGGGGACTATGGCTACACCTTC. Translation gives CASSRGGDYGYTF.

The chain combines TRBV6-5 with TRBJ2-5; perhaps TRBD2 as D (5 bases). Germline CDR1 is MNHEY and CDR2 is SVGAGI. This CDR3 has 14 residues. The V gene lost 5 bases and the J gene lost 5 bases, with 15 bases spanning the gap. CDR3 protein: CASSPQRVGETQYF. For the CDR3, the DNA is TGTGCCAGCAGTCCTCAGAGGGTGGGTGAGACCCAGTACTTC.

A few counts support this clone. The chain links TRBV3-1 (or the pseudogene TRBV3-2) to TRBJ1-2, with TRBD1 as a possible D gene (5 bases). The germline V and J ends were trimmed by 0 bases and 2 bases, with 10 bases remaining between them. The CDR3 is 15 amino acids. Germline V gene sequence: CDR1 LGHDT, CDR2 YNNKEL (reference sequence). CDR3 sequence reads: CASSQDQGRNYGYTF. In DNA, the CDR3 is TGTGCCAGCAGCCAAGACCAGGGCAGAAACTATGGCTACACCTTC.

This chain uses TRBV19 with TRBJ1-3; 7 bases line up with TRBD1. Germline V gene lookup returns CDR1 LNHDA and CDR2 SQIVND (reference sequence). The CDR3 has 15 residues. The V segment lost 4 bases and the J segment 2 bases; nucleotides outside the gene matches: 5. CDR3: CASSTGDSAGNTIYF. The CDR3 region has the DNA TGTGCCAGTAGTACGGGGGACAGCGCTGGAAACACCATATATTTT. Supplemented by reference TRBV19 and TRBJ1-3, the full variable domain reads DGGITQSPKYLFRKEGQNVTLSCEQNLNHDAMYWYRQDPGQGLRLIYYSQIVNDFQKGDIAEGYSVSREKKESFPLTVTSAQKNPTAFYLCASSTGDSAGNTIYFGEGSWLTVV.

This clone was counted between two and nine times. This rearrangement joins TRBV28 to TRBJ1-2; 7 bases map to TRBD1. The germline V gene encodes CDR1 MDHEN and CDR2 SYDVKM. V lost 4 bases, J lost 8 bases, and 4 bases stayed unmatched. The CDR3 contains 12 residues. DNA of the CDR3: TGTGCCAGCAGTTCTGACAGGGTAGGCTACACCTTC. Its translation is CASSSDRVGYTF.

The rearrangement links TRBV5-1 to TRBJ1-2; tentatively, D is TRBD1 (5 bases). The CDR3 extends over 13 amino acids. Trimming stripped 4 bases from V and 4 bases from J, with 11 bases between. Germline assignment: CDR1 SGHRS and CDR2 YFSETQ. The CDR3 DNA sequence: TGCGCCAGCAGCCCCGACGGGGGCTATGGCTACACCTTC. It translates to CASSPDGGYGYTF.

The chain has TRBV5-5 and TRBJ2-2, with D maybe TRBD1 (6 bases). V was shortened by 2 bases and J by 4 bases, with 9 bases between the two germline ends. The CDR3 has 14 residues. Germline lookup yields CDR1 SGHKS and CDR2 YYEKEE (reference sequence). The CDR3 region has the DNA TGTGCCAGCAGCTTCCAGGGGTTCACCGGGGAGCTGTTTTTT. Residues: CASSFQGFTGELFF.

This chain joins TRBV5-1 and TRBJ2-5; TRBD2 might be the D (6 bases). V shed 4 bases and J shed 4 bases, with 11 bases lying between them. The CDR3 covers 13 residues. CDR1 SGHRS and CDR2 YFSETQ come from the germline V gene. CDR3 region: CASSGQGGETQYF. CDR3 DNA: TGCGCCAGCAGCGGGCAGGGAGGAGAGACCCAGTACTTC.

The sample holds a few counts of this clone. The chain employs TRBV18 and TRBJ1-2; 12 nucleotides match TRBD1. Trimming removed 3 bases from V and 4 bases from J; junction bases left unmatched: 9. This CDR3 is 17 amino acids long. In germline, CDR1 is KGHSH, CDR2 LQKENI. CDR3 bases: TGTGCCAGCTCACCCGGGACAGGGGGCGATATCCTCTATGGCTACACCTTC. Translation: CASSPGTGGDILYGYTF.

The chain combines TRBV2 with TRBJ1-5, with 7 bases fitting TRBD1. J gave up 4 bases and V 5 bases, and 5 bases lay outside the gene matches. CDR1 is SNHLY and CDR2 is FYNNEI in the germline V gene. The CDR3 covers 14 residues. In DNA, the CDR3 is TGTGCCAGCAGTCCGGGACAGCCTAATCAGCCCCAGCATTTT. It yields the protein CASSPGQPNQPQHF.

This clone was counted a few times. V is TRBV7-2 and J is TRBJ2-3; no firm D call. The ends were cut back, 1 base at V and 10 bases at J, with 9 bases in the middle. The CDR3 is 12 residues long. The V gene's germline CDR1 is SGHTA and CDR2 FQGNSA. The CDR3 reads CASSLGPLAQYF. The CDR3 region has the DNA TGTGCCAGCAGCTTAGGTCCTTTAGCGCAGTATTTT.

The rearrangement links TRBV27 to TRBJ1-6, with D possibly TRBD1 on 5 matching bases. The V gene lost 6 bases and the J gene lost 4 bases, with 7 bases spanning the gap. The germline V gene encodes CDR1 MNHEY and CDR2 SMNVEV (reference sequence). CDR3 length equals 13 residues. CDR3 protein: CASRDNYNSPLHF. In DNA, the CDR3 is TGTGCCAGCAGGGACAATTATAATTCACCCCTCCACTTT.

This rearrangement joins TRBV10-3 to TRBJ2-5; 9 bases are shared with TRBD2. There are 16 residues in the CDR3. Germline V gives CDR1 ENHRY, CDR2 SYGVKD. V trimming: 8 bases; J trimming: 4 bases; junction bases outside the gene matches: 14. The CDR3 bases are TGTGCCATCTACTTAACGACTAGCGGTGGGGGAGAGACCCAGTACTTC. It translates to CAIYLTTSGGGETQYF.